A single sample gave rise to the 13 T cell receptor beta chains below, sequenced in a study of regulatory T cells in long-lasting Graves disease. The time point here: persistent/refractory GD, antithyroid drugs over 5 years with positive TRAb. PBMC-derived RNA was used for the TCR library. Arm-PCR with iRepertoire HTBI primers amplified the CDR3 regions for these TCR beta libraries. TCRdb re-called the multiplex PCR reads with MiXCR, one entry per CDR3 protein. Of about 460,000 distinct CDR3 sequences in the sample, 22% are singletons; the top ten hold roughly 13%. The sample was peripheral blood mononuclear cells (PBMCs), taken when the disease was refractory, from a patient treated with antithyroid drugs. Receptors were obtained from a female donor with Graves disease.

With respect to this clonotype: This could be a read error, since a much larger clone is one nucleotide away. V is TRBV3-2 and J is TRBJ1-3. TRBV3-2 is termed a pseudogene. CDR3 length: 14 residues. In DNA form, the CDR3 reads TGTGCCAGCAGCCAGGACAGCTCTGGAAACACCATATATTTT. Translated, it gives CASSQDSSGNTIYF.

This clonotype appeared a few times. This chain connects TRBV7-6 to TRBJ2-7; D call uncertain. Trimming took 3 bases from V and 5 from J, leaving 8 bases between them. Germline V gene lookup returns CDR1 SGHVS and CDR2 FNYEAQ. The CDR3 is 12 amino acids. This CDR3 reads CASSLRFHEQYF. The CDR3 bases are TGTGCCAGCAGCTTGAGGTTCCACGAGCAGTACTTC.

In its sample, this clonotype was seen many times. V usage is TRBV28 and J usage is TRBJ2-7; D remains unclear. Trimming removed 6 bases at V and 7 bases at J, with 19 bases between. Germline CDR1 MDHEN, CDR2 SYDVKM. This CDR3 spans 14 amino acids. CDR3 in DNA: TGTGCCAGCAGCACTCACCCGGGTTATCGGGAGCAGTACTTC. Its protein product is CASSTHPGYREQYF.

This clonotype has only a few counts. The gene calls are TRBV14 and TRBJ2-2; possible D gene TRBD2, 6 bases. This CDR3 comprises 16 residues. Trimming removed 4 bases at V and 2 bases at J, with 14 bases between. Germline V lookup: CDR1 SGHDN, CDR2 FVKESK. The CDR3: CASSPQGGPNTGELFF. DNA of the CDR3: TGTGCCAGCAGCCCCCAAGGAGGGCCAAACACCGGGGAGCTGTTTTTT.

V is TRBV20-1 and J is TRBJ1-1; TRBD1 is a possible D gene (6 bases). CDR3 length: 18 residues. V shed 1 base and J shed 4 bases, with 25 bases lying between them. CDR1 and CDR2 from the germline V gene are DFQATT and SNEGSKA (reference sequence). CDR3 nucleotides: TGCAGTGCTAGAGCCCCCGACCCCTACAGGGTTGGGAGCACTGAAGCTTTCTTT. It codes for CSARAPDPYRVGSTEAFF.

This clonotype has more than one count but fewer than ten. Being one base from a much bigger clone, this may be a read error. The chain is built from TRBV6-1 and TRBJ1-1; D perhaps matches TRBD1 (5 bases). The V and J ends lost 6 bases and 0 bases respectively, with 8 bases between them. CDR1 MNHNS and CDR2 SASEGT come from the germline V gene. The CDR3 covers 13 residues. CDR3: CASRGTMNTEAFF. The CDR3, as DNA: TGTGCCAGCAGGGGGACCATGAACACTGAAGCTTTCTTT.

This clonotype was recorded a few times. V is TRBV7-2 and J is TRBJ1-1; no clear D. This CDR3 is built from 13 residues. CDR1 is SGHTA, CDR2 FQGNSA, per germline. With 1 base removed from V and 5 bases from J, the gap between germline ends came to 8 bases. In DNA, the CDR3 is TGTGCCAGCAGCTTAGGAGTATGGACTGAAGCTTTCTTT. Its protein is CASSLGVWTEAFF.

This clonotype was found many times. The rearrangement uses TRBV28 and TRBJ1-1; weak D call: TRBD1 (6 bases). With 6 bases removed from V and 1 base from J, the gap between germline ends came to 12 bases. Per the germline V gene, CDR1 is MDHEN and CDR2 is SYDVKM. There are 14 residues in the CDR3. The CDR3 region has the DNA TGTGCCAGCAGGGTCGGACAGACGAACACTGAAGCTTTCTTT. This codes for CASRVGQTNTEAFF.

This clonotype was detected only a few times. A much larger clone differs by one base, so this may be a read error. This likely comes from a read error, as the CDR3 has no conserved phenylalanine or tryptophan at its end. The chain uses TRBV28 and TRBJ2-7; 8 positions agree with TRBD1. From germline, CDR1 is MDHEN and CDR2 SYDVKM. The CDR3 is 15 residues long. J gave up 2 bases and V 5 bases, and 8 bases lay outside the gene matches. CDR3 coding DNA: TGTGCCAGCAGTCCTCCGGGACAGGTCCCCTACGAGCAGTACCTC. This encodes CASSPPGQVPYEQYL.

J is TRBJ2-2 and V is TRBV25-1; D is undetermined. The CDR3 is 14 amino acids. V was clipped by 1 base and J by 3 bases, with 6 bases between them. CDR1 and CDR2 (germline): MGHDK, SYGVNS. For the CDR3, the DNA is TGTGCCAGCAGTGAATTTGGCGACACCGGGGAGCTGTTTTTT. This gives the protein CASSEFGDTGELFF.

This clonotype occurred a few times. V is TRBV7-2 and J is TRBJ1-1; no clear D. Germline V gene sequence: CDR1 SGHTA, CDR2 FQGNSA. Trimming pared 4 bases from V and 5 bases from J, leaving 17 bases between. CDR3 length: 15 residues. CDR3 DNA: TGTGCCAGCAGCTCAAGTCGAGGAGGACGGACTGAAGCTTTCTTT. Amino acids: CASSSSRGGRTEAFF.

This clonotype came up many times. An end of the junction does not agree with germline; a read error may underlie this. The V call is TRBV7-7, the J call TRBJ1-1, with D possibly matching TRBD1 (6 bases). Germline V CDR1 and CDR2: SSHAT, FNYEAQ (reference sequence). CDR3 length: 13 amino acids. The CDR3 is CASSSNRETEAFF. The CDR3 coding sequence is TGTGCTAGCAGCAGTAACAGGGAAACTGAAGCTTTCTTT.

This clonotype was seen at least ten times. J is TRBJ2-7 and V is TRBV12-3 or TRBV12-4; TRBD2 might be the D (6 bases). The CDR3 runs to 15 residues. With 3 bases removed from V and 6 bases from J, the gap between germline ends came to 18 bases. The CDR3 DNA is TGTGCCAGCAGTTTCATCAACGAGGTCGGGGGCGAGCAGTACTTC. It translates to CASSFINEVGGEQYF.